The sample holds many counts of the clone carrying this TCR beta chain. V lost 1 base to trimming and J lost 5 bases, with 6 bases between them. Germline V gene sequence: CDR1 MDHEN, CDR2 SYDVKM. This CDR3 is built from 12 residues. This sample is drawn from a study of immune heterogeneity within non-small cell lung tumors. It was with 32 V and 13 J primers that multiplex PCR amplified TCR beta CDR3. TCRdb analysed the multiplex PCR reads with MiXCR anew, one entry per CDR3 protein. The sample comprises about 16,000 distinct CDR3 sequences, around 30% of which are singletons, and over 12% rests with the top ten. Genomic DNA extracted from bulk tumor tissue served as template. A total of about 550 ng was used per sample. Several biopsies were collected from each primary tumor during surgery. They were spaced as far apart as possible within the tumor mass. Each patient presented with untreated, newly diagnosed non-small cell lung cancer and received curative surgery.

The TCR was taken from a woman aged 50 to 65 with non-small cell lung cancer. J is TRBJ2-7 and V is TRBV28, with D unresolved. The material sequenced was lung tumor tissue. CDR3 coding DNA: TGTGCCAGCAGTTTATATCGTAACGAGCAGTACTTC. It encodes CASSLYRNEQYF.